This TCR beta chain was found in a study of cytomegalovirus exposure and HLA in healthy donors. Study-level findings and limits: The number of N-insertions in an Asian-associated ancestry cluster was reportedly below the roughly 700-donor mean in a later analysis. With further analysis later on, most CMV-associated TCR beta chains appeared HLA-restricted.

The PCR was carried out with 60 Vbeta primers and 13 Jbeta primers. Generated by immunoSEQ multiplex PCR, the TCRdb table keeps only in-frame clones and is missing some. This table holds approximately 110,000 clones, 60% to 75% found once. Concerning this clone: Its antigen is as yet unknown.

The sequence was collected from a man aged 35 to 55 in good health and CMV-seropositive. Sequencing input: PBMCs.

Here the CDR3 reads CASSLASYNEQFF. The DNA of the CDR3 is TGCGCCAGCAGCTTGGCCTCTTACAATGAGCAGTTCTTC. The chain has TRBV5-1 and TRBJ2-1, with D unresolved. Germline V gene lookup returns CDR1 SGHRS and CDR2 YFSETQ. This CDR3 comprises 13 residues. V shed 0 bases and J shed 4 bases, with 5 bases lying between them. Supplemented by reference TRBV5-1 and TRBJ2-1, the full variable domain reads KAGVTQTPRYLIKTRGQQVTLSCSPISGHRSVSWYQQTPGQGLQFLFEYFSETQRNKGNFPGRFSGRQFSNSRSEMNVSTLELGDSALYLCASSLASYNEQFFGPGTRLTVL.